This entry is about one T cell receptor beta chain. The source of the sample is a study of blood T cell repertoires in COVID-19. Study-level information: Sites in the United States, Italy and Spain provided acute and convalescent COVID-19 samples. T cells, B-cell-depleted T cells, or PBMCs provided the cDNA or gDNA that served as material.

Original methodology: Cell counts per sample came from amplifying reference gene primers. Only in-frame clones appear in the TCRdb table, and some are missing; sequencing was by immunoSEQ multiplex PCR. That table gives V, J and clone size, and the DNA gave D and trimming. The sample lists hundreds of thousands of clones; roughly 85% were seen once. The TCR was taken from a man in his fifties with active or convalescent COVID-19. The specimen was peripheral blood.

The CDR3 here is CASSFSGTDTQYF. The CDR3, as DNA: TGTGCCAGCAGCTTCAGCGGCACAGATACGCAGTATTTT. V gene TRBV11-1 combines with J gene TRBJ2-3; D gene unclear. The germline V gene has CDR1 SGHAT and CDR2 FQDESV (reference sequence). The ends were cut back, 3 bases at V and 1 base at J, with 5 bases in the middle. The length of the CDR3 is 13 residues. Variable domain in full (rest from reference TRBV11-1 and TRBJ2-3): EAEVAQSPRYKITEKSQAVAFWCDPISGHATLYWYRQILGQGPELLVQFQDESVVDDSQLPKDRFSAERLKGVDSTLKIQPAELGDSAMYLCASSFSGTDTQYFGPGTRLTVL.